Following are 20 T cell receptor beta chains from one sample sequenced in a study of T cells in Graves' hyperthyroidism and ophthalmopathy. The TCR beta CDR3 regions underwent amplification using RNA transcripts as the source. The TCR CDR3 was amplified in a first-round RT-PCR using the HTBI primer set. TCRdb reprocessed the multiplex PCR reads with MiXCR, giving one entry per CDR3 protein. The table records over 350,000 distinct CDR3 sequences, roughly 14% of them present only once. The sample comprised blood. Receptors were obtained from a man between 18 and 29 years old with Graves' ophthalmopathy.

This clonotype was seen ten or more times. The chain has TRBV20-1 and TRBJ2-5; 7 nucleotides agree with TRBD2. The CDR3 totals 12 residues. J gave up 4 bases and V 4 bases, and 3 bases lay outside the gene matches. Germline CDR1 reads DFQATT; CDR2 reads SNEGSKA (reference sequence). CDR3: CSAMLAAETQYF. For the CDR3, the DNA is TGCAGTGCTATGCTAGCGGCAGAGACCCAGTACTTC.

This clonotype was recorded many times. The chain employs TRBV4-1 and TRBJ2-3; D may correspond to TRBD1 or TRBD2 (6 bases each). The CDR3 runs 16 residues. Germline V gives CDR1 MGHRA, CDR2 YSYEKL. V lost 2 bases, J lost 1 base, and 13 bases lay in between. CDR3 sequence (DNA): TGCGCCAGCAGCCAAAGGGGGGTTAAGGGCACAGATACGCAGTATTTT. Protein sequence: CASSQRGVKGTDTQYF.

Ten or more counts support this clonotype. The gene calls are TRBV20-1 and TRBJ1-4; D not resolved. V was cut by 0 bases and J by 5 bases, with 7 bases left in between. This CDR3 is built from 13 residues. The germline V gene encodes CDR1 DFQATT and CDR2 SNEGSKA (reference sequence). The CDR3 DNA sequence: TGCAGTGCTAGAGATCTGAGAAATGAAAAACTGTTTTTT. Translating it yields CSARDLRNEKLFF.

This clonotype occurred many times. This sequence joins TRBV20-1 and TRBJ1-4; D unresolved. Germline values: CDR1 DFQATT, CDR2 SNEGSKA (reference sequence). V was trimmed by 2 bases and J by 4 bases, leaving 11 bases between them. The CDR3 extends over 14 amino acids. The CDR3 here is CSARMATSNEKLFF. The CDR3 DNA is TGCAGTGCTAGAATGGCAACTAGTAATGAAAAACTGTTTTTT.

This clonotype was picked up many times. The CDR3 protein is CSAEDTRSSYEQYF. CDR3 in DNA: TGCAGTGCTGAGGACACCCGGAGCTCCTACGAGCAGTACTTC. This chain links TRBV20-1 with TRBJ2-7, with D maybe TRBD1 (5 bases). The CDR3 is 14 residues long. Looked up from germline, CDR1 is DFQATT and CDR2 is SNEGSKA (reference sequence). V lost 5 bases and J 0 bases, leaving 14 bases between the germline ends.

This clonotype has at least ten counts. The DNA of the CDR3 is TGTGCCAGCAGCTTTTACGAGCAGGGCGCCTATGAGCAGTTCTTC. Translation: CASSFYEQGAYEQFF. The chain has TRBV11-2 and TRBJ2-1; a weak D match, TRBD1 (5 bases). CDR3 length: 15 amino acids. Trimming removed 3 bases at V and 8 bases at J, with 17 bases between. CDR1 and CDR2 from the germline V gene are SGHAT and FQNNGV.

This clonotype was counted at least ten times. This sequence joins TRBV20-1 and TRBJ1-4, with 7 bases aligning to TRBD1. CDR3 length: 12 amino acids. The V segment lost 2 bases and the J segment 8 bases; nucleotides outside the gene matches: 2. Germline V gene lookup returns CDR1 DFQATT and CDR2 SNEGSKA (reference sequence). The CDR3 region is CSARTGDEKLFF. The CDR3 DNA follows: TGCAGTGCTAGAACAGGGGACGAAAAACTGTTTTTT.

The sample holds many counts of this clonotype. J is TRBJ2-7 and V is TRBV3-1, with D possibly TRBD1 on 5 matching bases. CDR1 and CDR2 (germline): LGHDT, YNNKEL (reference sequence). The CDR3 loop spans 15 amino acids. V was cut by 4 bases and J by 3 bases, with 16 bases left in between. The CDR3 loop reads CASSLWSNGHYEQYF. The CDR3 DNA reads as TGTGCCAGCAGCCTATGGTCGAACGGACACTACGAGCAGTACTTC.

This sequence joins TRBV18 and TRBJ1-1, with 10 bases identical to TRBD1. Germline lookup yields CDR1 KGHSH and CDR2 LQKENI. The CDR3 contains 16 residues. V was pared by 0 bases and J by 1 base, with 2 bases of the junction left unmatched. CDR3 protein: CASSPPGQGWNTEAFF. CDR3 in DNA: TGTGCCAGCTCACCACCGGGACAGGGGTGGAACACTGAAGCTTTCTTT.

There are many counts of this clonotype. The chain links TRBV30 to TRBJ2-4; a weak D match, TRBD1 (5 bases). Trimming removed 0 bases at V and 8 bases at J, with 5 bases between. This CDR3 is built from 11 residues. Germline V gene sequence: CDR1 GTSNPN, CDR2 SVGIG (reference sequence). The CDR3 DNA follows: TGTGCCTGGAGTGTAGGGGACATTCAGTACTTC. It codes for CAWSVGDIQYF.

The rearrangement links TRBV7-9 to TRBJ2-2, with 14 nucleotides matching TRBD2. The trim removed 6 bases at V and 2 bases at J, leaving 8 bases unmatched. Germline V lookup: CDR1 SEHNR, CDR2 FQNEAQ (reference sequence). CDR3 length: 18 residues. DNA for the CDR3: TGTGCCAGCAGGTTCCCGGGACTAGCGGGAGCTAACACCGGGGAGCTGTTTTTT. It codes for CASRFPGLAGANTGELFF.

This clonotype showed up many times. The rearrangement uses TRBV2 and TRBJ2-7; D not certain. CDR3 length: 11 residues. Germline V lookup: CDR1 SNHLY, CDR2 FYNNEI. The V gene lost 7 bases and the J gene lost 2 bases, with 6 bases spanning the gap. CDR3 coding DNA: TGTGCCAGCAAGGCAACCTACGAGCAGTACTTC. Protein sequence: CASKATYEQYF.

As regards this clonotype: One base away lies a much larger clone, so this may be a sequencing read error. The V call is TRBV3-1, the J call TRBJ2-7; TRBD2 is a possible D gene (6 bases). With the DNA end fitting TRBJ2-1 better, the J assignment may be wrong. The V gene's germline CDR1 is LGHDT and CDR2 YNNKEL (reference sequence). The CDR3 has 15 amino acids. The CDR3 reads CASSQVASETYEQFF. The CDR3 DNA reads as TGTGCCAGCAGCCAAGTTGCTAGCGAAACCTACGAGCAGTTCTTC.

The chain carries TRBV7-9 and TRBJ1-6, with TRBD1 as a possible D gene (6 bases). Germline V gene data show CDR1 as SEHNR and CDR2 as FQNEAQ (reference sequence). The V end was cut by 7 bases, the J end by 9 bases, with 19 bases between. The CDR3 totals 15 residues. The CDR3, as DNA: TGTGCCAGCACCGAAAAACAGGGACTTGCTTCACCCCTCCACTTT. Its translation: CASTEKQGLASPLHF.

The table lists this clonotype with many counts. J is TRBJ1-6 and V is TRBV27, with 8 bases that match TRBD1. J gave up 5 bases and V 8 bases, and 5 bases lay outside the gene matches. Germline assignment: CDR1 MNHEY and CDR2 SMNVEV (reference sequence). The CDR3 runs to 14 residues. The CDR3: CASGWDRNNSPLHF. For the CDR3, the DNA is TGTGCCAGCGGTTGGGACAGGAATAATTCACCCCTCCACTTT.

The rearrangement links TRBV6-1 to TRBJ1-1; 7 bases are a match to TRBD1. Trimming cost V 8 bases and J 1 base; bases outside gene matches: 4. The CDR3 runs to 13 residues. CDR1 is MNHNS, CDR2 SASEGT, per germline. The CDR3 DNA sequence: TGTGCCAGCCAGGGGGTCGGGAACACTGAAGCTTTCTTT. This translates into CASQGVGNTEAFF.

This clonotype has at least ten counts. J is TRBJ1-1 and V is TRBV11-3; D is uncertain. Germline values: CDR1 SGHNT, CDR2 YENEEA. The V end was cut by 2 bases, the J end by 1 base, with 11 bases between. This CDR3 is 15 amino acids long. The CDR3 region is CASSLNPNPNTEAFF. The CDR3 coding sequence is TGTGCCAGCAGCTTAAATCCCAACCCGAACACTGAAGCTTTCTTT. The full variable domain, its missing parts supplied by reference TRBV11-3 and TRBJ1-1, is EAGVVQSPRYKIIEKKQPVAFWCNPISGHNTLYWYLQNLGQGPELLIRYENEEAVDDSQLPKDRFSAERLKGVDSTLKIQPAELGDSAVYLCASSLNPNPNTEAFFGQGTRLTVV.

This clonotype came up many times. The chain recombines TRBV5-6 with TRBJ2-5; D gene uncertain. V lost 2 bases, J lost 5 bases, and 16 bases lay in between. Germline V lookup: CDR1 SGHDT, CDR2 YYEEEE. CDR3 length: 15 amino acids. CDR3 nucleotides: TGTGCCAGCAGCTTCATCCCAGGCCGTCGGGAGACCCAGTACTTC. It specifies CASSFIPGRRETQYF.

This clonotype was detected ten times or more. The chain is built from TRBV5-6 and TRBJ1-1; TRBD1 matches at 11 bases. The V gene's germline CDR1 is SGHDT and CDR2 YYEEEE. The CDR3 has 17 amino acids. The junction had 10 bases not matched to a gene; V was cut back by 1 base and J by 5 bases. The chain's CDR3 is CASSLLGQGARGTEAFF. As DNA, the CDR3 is TGTGCCAGCAGCTTGCTTGGACAGGGGGCGCGAGGTACTGAAGCTTTCTTT.

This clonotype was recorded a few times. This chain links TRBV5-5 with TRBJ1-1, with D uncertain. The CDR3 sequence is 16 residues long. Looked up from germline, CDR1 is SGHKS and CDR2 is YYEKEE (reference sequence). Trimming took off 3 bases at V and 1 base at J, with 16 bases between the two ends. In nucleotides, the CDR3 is TGTGCCAGCAGCTCCCCGTCCCATATTACGAACACTGAAGCTTTCTTT. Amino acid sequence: CASSSPSHITNTEAFF.